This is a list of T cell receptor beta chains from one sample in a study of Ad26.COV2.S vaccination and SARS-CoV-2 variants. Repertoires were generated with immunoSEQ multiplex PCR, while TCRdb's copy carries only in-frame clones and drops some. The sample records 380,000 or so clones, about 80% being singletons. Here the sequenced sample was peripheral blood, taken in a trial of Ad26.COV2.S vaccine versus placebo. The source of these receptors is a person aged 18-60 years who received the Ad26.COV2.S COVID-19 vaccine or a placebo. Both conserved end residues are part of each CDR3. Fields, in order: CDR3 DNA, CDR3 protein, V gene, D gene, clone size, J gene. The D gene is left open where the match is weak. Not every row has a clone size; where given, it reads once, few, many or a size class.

CDR3 DNA: TGTGCCAGCTCACCCTCCCAGGGGGTACGTACAGAGACCCAGTACTTC; CDR3 protein: CASSPSQGVRTETQYF; V gene: TRBV18; D gene: TRBD1; clone size: -; J gene: TRBJ2-5
CDR3 DNA: TGTGCCAGCAGCCCGCGGAGTGGCTATGGCTACACCTTC; CDR3 protein: CASSPRSGYGYTF; V gene: TRBV5-4; D gene: -; clone size: -; J gene: TRBJ1-2
CDR3 DNA: TGTGCCAGCAGCCAAGACGGGGGTAGCTACGAGCAGTACTTC; CDR3 protein: CASSQDGGSYEQYF; V gene: TRBV4-2; D gene: -; clone size: -; J gene: TRBJ2-7
CDR3 DNA: TGTGCCTGGACTCCAAGGCCAGGGGCCACGTTGGACACTGAAGCTTTCTTT; CDR3 protein: CAWTPRPGATLDTEAFF; V gene: TRBV30; D gene: -; clone size: -; J gene: TRBJ1-1
CDR3 DNA: TGTGCCAGCCGTTCCGGTGGGGACTCCTACGAGCAGTACTTC; CDR3 protein: CASRSGGDSYEQYF; V gene: TRBV6-4; D gene: -; clone size: few; J gene: TRBJ2-7
CDR3 DNA: TGTGCCAGCAGCCCCGGGTCTAGGGGCACAGATACGCAGTATTTT; CDR3 protein: CASSPGSRGTDTQYF; V gene: TRBV7-9; D gene: -; clone size: many; J gene: TRBJ2-3
CDR3 DNA: TGCAGTGCTAGTTCGGGACTAGCGGGGGACTATGAGCAGTTCTTC; CDR3 protein: CSASSGLAGDYEQFF; V gene: TRBV20-1; D gene: TRBD2; clone size: -; J gene: TRBJ2-1
CDR3 DNA: TGTGCCATCAGTGGGGACCGTAACTATGGCTACACCTTC; CDR3 protein: CAISGDRNYGYTF; V gene: TRBV10-3; D gene: -; clone size: -; J gene: TRBJ1-2
CDR3 DNA: TGTGCCACCAGTGATTTGCTTAGGAGTGAGCAGTACTTC; CDR3 protein: CATSDLLRSEQYF; V gene: TRBV24-1; D gene: -; clone size: -; J gene: TRBJ2-7
CDR3 DNA: TGCAGCGTTGTTCGGTTGGGCAGTGGAGGTGGAGAGACCCAGTACTTC; CDR3 protein: CSVVRLGSGGGETQYF; V gene: TRBV29-1; D gene: -; clone size: -; J gene: TRBJ2-5
CDR3 DNA: TGTGCCAGCAGGCCCGTATCAAACGGGTATGGCTACACCTTC; CDR3 protein: CASRPVSNGYGYTF; V gene: TRBV6-5; D gene: -; clone size: -; J gene: TRBJ1-2
CDR3 DNA: TGTGCCATCAGTGACGGGACTAGCGGGGTCTACAATGAGCAGTTCTTC; CDR3 protein: CAISDGTSGVYNEQFF; V gene: TRBV10-3; D gene: TRBD2; clone size: -; J gene: TRBJ2-1
CDR3 DNA: TGTGCCAGTAGCTGGGGGACAGGGAACTACGAGCAGTACTTC; CDR3 protein: CASSWGTGNYEQYF; V gene: TRBV19; D gene: TRBD1; clone size: once; J gene: TRBJ2-7
CDR3 DNA: TGTGCCAGCTCATCCGAAAAAATCTACGAGCAGTACTTC; CDR3 protein: CASSSEKIYEQYF; V gene: TRBV18; D gene: -; clone size: -; J gene: TRBJ2-7
CDR3 DNA: TGTGCCAGCAGTGAAGCCCCAGGGGGAGGGCCGACAGATACGCAGTATTTT; CDR3 protein: CASSEAPGGGPTDTQYF; V gene: TRBV6-1; D gene: -; clone size: -; J gene: TRBJ2-3
CDR3 DNA: TGTGCCACCAGTGATTTTGATAGCGGTACCTACAATGAGCAGTTCTTC; CDR3 protein: CATSDFDSGTYNEQFF; V gene: TRBV24-1; D gene: -; clone size: -; J gene: TRBJ2-1
CDR3 DNA: TGCGCCAGCAGCTTGGATCGTTTTGATGAGCAGTTCTTC; CDR3 protein: CASSLDRFDEQFF; V gene: TRBV5-1; D gene: -; clone size: -; J gene: TRBJ2-1
CDR3 DNA: TGTGCCAGACCGGTGGGAACTTTCTTT; CDR3 protein: CARPVGTFF; V gene: TRBV27; D gene: -; clone size: -; J gene: TRBJ1-1
CDR3 DNA: TGTGCCAGCAGCAAAGGTGAGAGTACAGTCGAAAAACTGTTTTTT; CDR3 protein: CASSKGESTVEKLFF; V gene: TRBV21-1; D gene: -; clone size: -; J gene: TRBJ1-4
CDR3 DNA: TGTGCCAGCAGCTATTACGCAGATACGCAGTATTTT; CDR3 protein: CASSYYADTQYF; V gene: TRBV11-3; D gene: -; clone size: -; J gene: TRBJ2-3
CDR3 DNA: TGTGCCAGCAGTGAAAGGGCAAGGGGCCCCATGAACACTGAAGCTTTCTTT; CDR3 protein: CASSERARGPMNTEAFF; V gene: TRBV6-1; D gene: -; clone size: -; J gene: TRBJ1-1
CDR3 DNA: TGTGCCAGCAGTTTATCTGGGACTAGCTTCGTCTACGAGCAGTACTTC; CDR3 protein: CASSLSGTSFVYEQYF; V gene: TRBV27; D gene: TRBD2; clone size: -; J gene: TRBJ2-7
CDR3 DNA: TGCAGTGCTAGTCATGGGACAGCCAATCAGCCCCAGCATTTT; CDR3 protein: CSASHGTANQPQHF; V gene: TRBV20-1; D gene: TRBD1; clone size: -; J gene: TRBJ1-5
CDR3 DNA: TGTGCCAGCTCGGGAGGTCGGCGGGAAGAGACCCAGTACTTC; CDR3 protein: CASSGGRREETQYF; V gene: TRBV19; D gene: TRBD2; clone size: -; J gene: TRBJ2-5
CDR3 DNA: TGTGCCAGCAGCTCGGGACAGGGGGATTCACCCCTCCACTTT; CDR3 protein: CASSSGQGDSPLHF; V gene: TRBV7-9; D gene: TRBD1; clone size: -; J gene: TRBJ1-6
CDR3 DNA: TGTGCCAGCTCATTAGGGCACGGGGAGACCCAGTACTTC; CDR3 protein: CASSLGHGETQYF; V gene: TRBV18; D gene: -; clone size: -; J gene: TRBJ2-5
CDR3 DNA: TGTGCCAGCAGCCAAGACAGGGCCGCCCGAGGCTTT; CDR3 protein: CASSQDRAARGF; V gene: TRBV7-9; D gene: TRBD1; clone size: -; J gene: TRBJ1-1
CDR3 DNA: TGTGCCAGCAGTTCCTATATTAAGACGGGGACCGGGGAGCTGTTTTTT; CDR3 protein: CASSSYIKTGTGELFF; V gene: TRBV6-5; D gene: -; clone size: -; J gene: TRBJ2-2
CDR3 DNA: TGCGCCAGCAGCTTAGGCGGCCCAGATACGCAGTATTTT; CDR3 protein: CASSLGGPDTQYF; V gene: TRBV5-1; D gene: -; clone size: -; J gene: TRBJ2-3
CDR3 DNA: TGTGCCACCAGTGACGCCACTGGGGTGGGTGACTACACCTTC; CDR3 protein: CATSDATGVGDYTF; V gene: TRBV24-1; D gene: -; clone size: -; J gene: TRBJ1-2
CDR3 DNA: TGTGCCAGCAGTCCAGGGGGCCTTAATGAAAAACTGTTTTTT; CDR3 protein: CASSPGGLNEKLFF; V gene: TRBV6-5; D gene: TRBD1; clone size: -; J gene: TRBJ1-4
CDR3 DNA: TGTGCCAGTAGGCACGGAGCTTACAAACTGTTTTTT; CDR3 protein: CASRHGAYKLFF; V gene: TRBV19; D gene: -; clone size: -; J gene: TRBJ1-4